This passage covers 14 T cell receptor beta chains from one sample sequenced in a study of early T cells in non-severe SARS-CoV-2 infection. TCRdb fed the 5' RACE reads into MiXCR, producing one record per CDR3 protein. The sample lists approximately 71,000 distinct CDR3 sequences, around an eighth occurring once. Sequenced material: whole blood, taken at baseline. The receptors were gathered from an adult who was a healthcare worker with PCR-confirmed SARS-CoV-2 infection or an uninfected control (not recorded which).

This rearrangement joins TRBV7-2 to TRBJ2-3; the D is unclear. Germline CDR1 SGHTA, CDR2 FQGNSA. This CDR3 is built from 16 residues. Trimming left V 2 bases short and J 1 base short, with 13 bases between. The CDR3 DNA reads as TGTGCCAGCAGCTTAATGGGCGCAAGCCGCACAGATACGCAGTATTTT. The encoded protein is CASSLMGASRTDTQYF. Together with reference TRBV7-2 and TRBJ2-3, the CDR3 gives the full variable domain: GAGVSQSPSNKVTEKGKDVELRCDPISGHTALYWYRQSLGQGLEFLIYFQGNSAPDKSGLPSDRFSAERTGGSVSTLTIQRTQQEDSAVYLCASSLMGASRTDTQYFGPGTRLTVL.

This clonotype was observed at least ten times. V and J are TRBV20-1 and TRBJ1-6; D gene unclear. Per the germline V gene, CDR1 is DFQATT and CDR2 is SNEGSKA (reference sequence). CDR3 length equals 14 residues. V lost 6 bases, J lost 8 bases, and 17 bases lay in between. CDR3 DNA sequence: TGCAGTGCAAGACATGGGGTCGGGGATTCACCCCTCCACTTT. Amino acid sequence: CSARHGVGDSPLHF.

This clonotype was seen a handful of times. The CDR3 loop reads CASSWGYYEQYF. CDR3 bases: TGTGCCAGCAGCTGGGGATACTACGAGCAGTACTTC. V and J are TRBV7-9 and TRBJ2-7; D is ambiguous. The CDR3 is made up of 12 amino acids. The germline CDR1 and CDR2 sequences are SEHNR and FQNEAQ (reference sequence). V shed 4 bases and J shed 3 bases, with 7 bases lying between them.

This clonotype has a count of ten or more. The chain employs TRBV20-1 and TRBJ2-3, with D tentatively TRBD1 (6 bases). V dropped 3 bases and J dropped 5 bases, with 15 bases sitting between them. Germline assignment: CDR1 DFQATT and CDR2 SNEGSKA (reference sequence). The CDR3 length is 14 residues. CDR3 DNA: TGCAGTGCTAGTTGGGGGCCCCAGGGAGATACGCAGTATTTT. This codes for CSASWGPQGDTQYF.

In this sample, this clonotype turned up many times. The chain has TRBV29-1 and TRBJ1-2; no reliable D call. The CDR3 has 11 residues. Germline CDR1 SQVTM, CDR2 ANQGSEA. Trimming stripped 6 bases from V and 4 bases from J, with 9 bases between. CDR3: CSVLVGYGYTF. The DNA of the CDR3 is TGCAGCGTATTGGTGGGCTATGGCTACACCTTC.

CDR3 loop: CASSSGNSPLHF. Here the CDR3 DNA reads TGTGCCAGCAGTTCAGGGAATTCACCCCTCCACTTT. The chain carries TRBV6-5 and TRBJ1-6, with a possible D match to TRBD1 (5 bases). Germline V CDR1 and CDR2: MNHEY, SVGAGI. This CDR3 has 12 residues. V was shortened by 4 bases and J by 7 bases, with 5 bases between the two germline ends.

This clonotype was detected a few times. The chain links TRBV6-5 to TRBJ2-7; D is possibly TRBD1 or TRBD2 (5 bases each). The V gene's germline CDR1 is MNHEY and CDR2 SVGAGI. The CDR3 runs 11 residues. V gave up 10 bases and J gave up 7 bases, with 14 bases separating them. CDR3 residues: CATRRGAEQYF. The CDR3 DNA is TGTGCCACCAGACGAGGGGCTGAGCAGTACTTC.

This clonotype has just a few counts. This sequence joins TRBV7-2 and TRBJ2-7; D may match TRBD1 or TRBD2 (5 bases each). Germline CDR1 reads SGHTA; CDR2 reads FQGNSA. Trimming cost V 1 base and J 2 bases, with 9 bases left between them. The CDR3 runs 14 residues. The CDR3 loop is CASSLGDATYEQYF. The DNA of the CDR3 is TGTGCCAGCAGCTTAGGGGACGCCACCTACGAGCAGTACTTC.

This clonotype was counted only a few times. CDR3 protein: CSVVGGSYNEQFF. In DNA, the CDR3 is TGCAGCGTTGTCGGCGGCTCCTACAATGAGCAGTTCTTC. This chain connects TRBV29-1 to TRBJ2-1, with unresolved D. Germline loops: CDR1 SQVTM, CDR2 ANQGSEA. The CDR3 has 13 residues. The V gene lost 4 bases and the J gene lost 0 bases, with 7 bases spanning the gap.

The table lists this clonotype with many counts. The chain has TRBV12-3 or TRBV12-4 and TRBJ2-1; tentatively, D is TRBD1 (6 bases). V was clipped by 5 bases and J by 1 base, with 9 bases between them. The CDR3 sequence is 14 residues long. The CDR3 DNA sequence: TGTGCCAGCAGTCAGCAGGGGTCCTACAATGAGCAGTTCTTC. Its translation is CASSQQGSYNEQFF.

Remarks on this clonotype: Its ends do not fully match the called genes, so a read error is possible. The V call is TRBV5-1, the J call TRBJ1-3, with D possibly TRBD1 on 5 matching bases. The CDR3 contains 14 residues. Per germline, CDR1 SGHRS and CDR2 YFSETQ. DNA for the CDR3: TGCGCCAGCGGAGACAGTTCCACTGGAAACACCATATTTTTT. Its protein is CASGDSSTGNTIFF.

This chain links TRBV27 with TRBJ1-2; D remains unclear. Germline CDR1 MNHEY, CDR2 SMNVEV (reference sequence). There are 14 residues in the CDR3. V dropped 2 bases and J dropped 4 bases, with 11 bases sitting between them. The CDR3 DNA is TGTGCCAGCAGTTTACTTGGCAGTTCCTATGGCTACACCTTC. Amino acids: CASSLLGSSYGYTF.

The chain joins TRBV7-9 to TRBJ2-7; D is possibly TRBD1 (5 bases). The CDR3 runs 15 residues. Looked up from germline, CDR1 is SEHNR and CDR2 is FQNEAQ (reference sequence). Trimming shortened V by 3 bases and J by 2 bases, and 14 bases separated the two germline ends. CDR3 nucleotides: TGTGCCAGCAGCTTTAACAGGCCCTACACCTACGAGCAGTACTTC. Protein sequence: CASSFNRPYTYEQYF.

This chain connects TRBV25-1 to TRBJ2-5, with D perhaps matching TRBD1 (6 bases). V gave up 9 bases and J gave up 2 bases, with 13 bases separating them. This CDR3 has 13 residues. CDR1 is MGHDK and CDR2 is SYGVNS in the germline V gene. The CDR3: CASQDREQETQYF. The CDR3 DNA follows: TGTGCCAGTCAGGACAGAGAGCAAGAGACCCAGTACTTC.